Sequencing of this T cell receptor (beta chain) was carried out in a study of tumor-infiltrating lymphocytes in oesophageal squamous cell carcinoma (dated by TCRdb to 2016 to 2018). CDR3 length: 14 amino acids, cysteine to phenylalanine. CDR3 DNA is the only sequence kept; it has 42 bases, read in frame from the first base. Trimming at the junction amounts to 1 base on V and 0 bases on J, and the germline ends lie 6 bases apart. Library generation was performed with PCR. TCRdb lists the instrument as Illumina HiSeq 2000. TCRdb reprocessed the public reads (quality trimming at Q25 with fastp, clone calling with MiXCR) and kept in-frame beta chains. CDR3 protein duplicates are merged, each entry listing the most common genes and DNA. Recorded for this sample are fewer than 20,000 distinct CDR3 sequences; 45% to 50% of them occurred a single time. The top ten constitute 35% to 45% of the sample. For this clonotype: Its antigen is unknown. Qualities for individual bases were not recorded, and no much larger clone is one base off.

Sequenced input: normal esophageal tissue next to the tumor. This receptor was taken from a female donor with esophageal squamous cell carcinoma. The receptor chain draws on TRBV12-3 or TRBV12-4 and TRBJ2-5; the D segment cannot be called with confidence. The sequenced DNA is TGTGCCAGCAGTTTAGTGGGCTACCAAGAGACCCAGTACTTC. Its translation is CASSLVGYQETQYF.